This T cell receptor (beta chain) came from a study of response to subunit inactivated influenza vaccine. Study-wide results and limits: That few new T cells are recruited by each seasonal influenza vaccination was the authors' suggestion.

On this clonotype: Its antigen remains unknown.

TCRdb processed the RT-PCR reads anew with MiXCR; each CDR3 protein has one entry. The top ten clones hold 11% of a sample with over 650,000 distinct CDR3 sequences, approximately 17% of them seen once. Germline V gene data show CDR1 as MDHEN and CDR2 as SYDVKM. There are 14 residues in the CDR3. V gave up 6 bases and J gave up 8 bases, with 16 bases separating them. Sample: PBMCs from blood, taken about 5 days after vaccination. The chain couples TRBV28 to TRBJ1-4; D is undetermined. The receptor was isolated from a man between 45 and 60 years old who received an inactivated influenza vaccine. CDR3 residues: CASRQGRLREKLFF. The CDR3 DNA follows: TGTGCCAGCAGACAAGGGCGGCTCAGGGAAAAACTGTTTTTT.